The next 9 T cell receptor beta chains were all read from a single sample in a study of T cells after yellow fever vaccination. TCRdb reprocessed the 5' RACE reads via MiXCR and lists one record per CDR3 protein. Of 600,000 to 750,000 distinct CDR3 sequences listed, roughly an eighth were seen once; the top ten hold under 15%. Specimen: PBMCs, collected on the day of the yellow fever booster vaccination. The receptors come from a young man who received the YFV17D yellow fever vaccine.

The CDR3 protein is CASSLYSPADEQYF. The CDR3 bases are TGCGCCAGCAGCTTGTACTCCCCCGCGGACGAGCAGTACTTC. V and J are TRBV5-1 and TRBJ2-7; D uncertain. This CDR3 contains 14 residues. The V gene lost 1 base and the J gene lost 5 bases, with 13 bases spanning the gap. Per germline, CDR1 SGHRS and CDR2 YFSETQ.

The chain has TRBV20-1 and TRBJ2-7; TRBD1 is a possible D gene (5 bases). This CDR3 comprises 13 residues. V lost 6 bases and J 0 bases, leaving 12 bases between the germline ends. The V gene's germline CDR1 is DFQATT and CDR2 SNEGSKA (reference sequence). DNA of the CDR3: TGCAGTGCAACCCTGACAGTCTCCTACGAGCAGTACTTC. It translates to CSATLTVSYEQYF.

Only a few counts were recorded for this clonotype. The chain is built from TRBV18 and TRBJ1-4; 7 positions match TRBD1. Germline V gene lookup returns CDR1 KGHSH and CDR2 LQKENI. The junction had 3 bases not matched to a gene; V was cut back by 0 bases and J by 5 bases. The CDR3 is 15 residues long. CDR3 in amino acids: CASSPPWTGNEKLFF. The DNA for the CDR3 is TGTGCCAGCTCACCACCCTGGACAGGAAATGAAAAACTGTTTTTT.

This clonotype has only a few counts. This chain joins TRBV6-5 and TRBJ1-4, with D possibly TRBD1 on 5 matching bases. V was trimmed by 2 bases and J by 7 bases, leaving 11 bases between them. The CDR3 length is 14 residues. Germline CDR1 reads MNHEY; CDR2 reads SVGAGI. CDR3 sequence: CASSYGARGEKLFF. The CDR3 DNA reads TGTGCCAGCAGTTACGGGGCCCGGGGTGAAAAACTGTTTTTT.

The chain combines TRBV7-7 with TRBJ2-2; TRBD1 matches at 9 bases. CDR1 and CDR2 from the germline V gene are SSHAT and FNYEAQ (reference sequence). The V and J ends lost 5 bases and 5 bases, in that order; junction bases with no gene match: 9. This CDR3 spans 16 amino acids. Written as DNA, the CDR3 is TGTGCCAGCAGCGCGACCGGGACAGGGTTGACCGGGGAGCTGTTTTTT. This sequence encodes CASSATGTGLTGELFF.

This clonotype was counted ten times or more. The chain carries TRBV18 and TRBJ2-1; 12 nucleotides match TRBD1. With V trimmed by 3 bases and J by 7 bases, 4 bases remained unmatched. In germline, CDR1 is KGHSH, CDR2 LQKENI. The CDR3 is made up of 15 amino acids. In DNA, the CDR3 is TGTGCCAGCTCACCTGGGACAGGGGGCTGGAATGAGCAGTTCTTC. This encodes CASSPGTGGWNEQFF.

This clonotype was detected only a few times. This chain uses TRBV2 with TRBJ2-5, with 8 bases lining up with TRBD2. V dropped 5 bases and J dropped 5; count of bases not matched to a gene: 13. The CDR3 consists of 16 residues. CDR1 is SNHLY and CDR2 is FYNNEI in the germline V gene. CDR3 protein: CASSPGLASVQETQYF. CDR3 DNA: TGTGCCAGCAGTCCCGGACTAGCTAGTGTACAGGAGACCCAGTACTTC.

The table lists this clonotype with many counts. The chain couples TRBV19 to TRBJ2-7; the match to TRBD1 covers 7 bases. The CDR3 runs to 13 residues. V gave up 4 bases and J gave up 2 bases; unmatched junction bases: 2. The germline gives CDR1 LNHDA, CDR2 SQIVND (reference sequence). Written as DNA, the CDR3 is TGTGCCAGTAGTAACCAGGGGGCCTACGAGCAGTACTTC. Encoded protein: CASSNQGAYEQYF.

This clonotype was recorded a few times. The V call is TRBV10-3, the J call TRBJ1-6; the match to TRBD1 covers 7 bases. From germline, CDR1 is ENHRY and CDR2 SYGVKD. The junction had 5 bases not matched to a gene; V was cut back by 7 bases and J by 8 bases. This CDR3 region has 13 residues. The CDR3 coding sequence is TGTGCCATCAAAGGGGACAGCCATTCACCCCTCCACTTT. Translated, it gives CAIKGDSHSPLHF.